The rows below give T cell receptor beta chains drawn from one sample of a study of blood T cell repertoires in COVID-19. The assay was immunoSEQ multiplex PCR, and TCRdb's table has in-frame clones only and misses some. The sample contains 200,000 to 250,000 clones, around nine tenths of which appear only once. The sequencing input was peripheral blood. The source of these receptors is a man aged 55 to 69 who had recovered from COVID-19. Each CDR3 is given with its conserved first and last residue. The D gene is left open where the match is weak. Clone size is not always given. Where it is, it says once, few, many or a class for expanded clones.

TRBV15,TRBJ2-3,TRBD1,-,TGTGCCACCCGGGACAGGAACACAGATACGCAGTATTTT,CATRDRNTDTQYF
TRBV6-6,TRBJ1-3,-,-,TGTGCCAGCAGCAACGCGGGACGCCTCTCTGGAAACACCATATATTTT,CASSNAGRLSGNTIYF
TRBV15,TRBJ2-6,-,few,TGTGCCACCAGCAGAAATACAGGCTCTGGGGCCAACGTCCTGACTTTC,CATSRNTGSGANVLTF
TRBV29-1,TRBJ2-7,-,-,TGCAGCGTAGAAAAGGGGCCGTACGAGCAGTACTTC,CSVEKGPYEQYF
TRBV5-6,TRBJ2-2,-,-,TGTGCCAGCGCATTACGAGTGAGATCGAACACCGGGGAGCTGTTTTTT,CASALRVRSNTGELFF
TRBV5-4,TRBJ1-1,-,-,TGTGCCAGCAGCGTGGTGGGCGTGTGGACTGAAGCTTTCTTT,CASSVVGVWTEAFF
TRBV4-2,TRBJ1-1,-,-,TGTGCCAGCAGCCAAGATCCAGGGGAGGGGGGCACTGAAGCTTTCTTT,CASSQDPGEGGTEAFF
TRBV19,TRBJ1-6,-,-,TGTGCCAGTAGTATGTGGGGCGGGGGATCATCCTATAATTCACCCCTCCACTTT,CASSMWGGGSSYNSPLHF
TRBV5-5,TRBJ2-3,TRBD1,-,TGTGCCAGCAGCTTGGACTTCAGGGGGAAAGTGGGCACAGATACGCAGTATTTT,CASSLDFRGKVGTDTQYF
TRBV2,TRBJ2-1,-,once,TGTGCCAGCAACAGTCAGGGCCCCTACAATGAGCAGTTCTTC,CASNSQGPYNEQFF
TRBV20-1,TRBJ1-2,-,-,TGCAGTGCTATACAGAACTATGGCTACACCTTC,CSAIQNYGYTF
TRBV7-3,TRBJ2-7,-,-,TGTGCCAGCAGCCTAGGTGATGCGCACCGGTACGAGCAGTACTTC,CASSLGDAHRYEQYF
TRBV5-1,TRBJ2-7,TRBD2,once,TGCGCCAGCAGCTCTAGCGGGATCTCCTACGAGCAGTACTTC,CASSSSGISYEQYF
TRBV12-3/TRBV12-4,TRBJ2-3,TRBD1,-,TGTGCCAGCAGCCGGGACAGATATACGCAGTATTTT,CASSRDRYTQYF
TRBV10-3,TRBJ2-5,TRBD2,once,TGTGCCATCAGTCCCCTCTTCGGGACTAGCGGGCGCGAGACCCAGTACTTC,CAISPLFGTSGRETQYF
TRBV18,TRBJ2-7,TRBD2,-,TGTGCCAGCTCACCAAGTTCTAGCGGGAGGAAGGACGAGCAGTACTTC,CASSPSSSGRKDEQYF
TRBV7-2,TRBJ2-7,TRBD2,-,TGTGCCAGCAGCGCCCTAGCGGAGATTGGGTACGAGCAGTACTTC,CASSALAEIGYEQYF
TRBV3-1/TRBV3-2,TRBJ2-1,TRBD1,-,TGTGCCAGCAGCCTGACAGGGGCTGGGAATGAGCAGTTCTTC,CASSLTGAGNEQFF
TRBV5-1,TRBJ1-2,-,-,TGCGCCAGCAGCTTGAACGGAGACTCTAACTATGGCTACACCTTC,CASSLNGDSNYGYTF
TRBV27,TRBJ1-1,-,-,TGTGCCAGCAGTCCCCGACAGAACACTGAAGCTTTCTTT,CASSPRQNTEAFF
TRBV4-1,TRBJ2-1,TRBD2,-,TGCGCCAGCAGCCAAGAGGGCGGGAGCTCCTACAATGAGCAGTTCTTC,CASSQEGGSSYNEQFF
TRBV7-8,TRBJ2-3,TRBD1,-,TGTGCCAGCAGCCCCGGGGGACAGGGGACGGGAGATACGCAGTATTTT,CASSPGGQGTGDTQYF
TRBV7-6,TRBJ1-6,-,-,TGTGCCACCACCCCAACTGCAGGAGGTCTATCCTATAATTCACCCCTCCACTTT,CATTPTAGGLSYNSPLHF
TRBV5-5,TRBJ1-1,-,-,TGTGCCAGCAGCTCTATCGGGACTGGCCCCATGAACACTGAAGCTTTCTTT,CASSSIGTGPMNTEAFF
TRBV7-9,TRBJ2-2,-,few,TGTGCCAGCAGCTTAGGCTCAGGGAACACCGGGGAGCTGTTTTTT,CASSLGSGNTGELFF
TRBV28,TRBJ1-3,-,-,TGTGCCAGCAGTTTATGGGCGGGGGCCTCTGGAAACACCATATATTTT,CASSLWAGASGNTIYF
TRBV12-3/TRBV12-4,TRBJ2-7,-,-,TGTGCCAGCAGTCTAGGACAGATACAGTACTTC,CASSLGQIQYF
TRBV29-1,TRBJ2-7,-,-,TGCAGCGTTGCCAGGTACTTTTCGTCCTACGAGCAGTACTTC,CSVARYFSSYEQYF
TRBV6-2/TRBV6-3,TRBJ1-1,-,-,TGTGCCAGCAGTACTCGGGATCCTGAAGCTTTCTTT,CASSTRDPEAFF
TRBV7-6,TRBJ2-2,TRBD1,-,TGTGCCAGCAGCTTATTAGGGGGCGCGAACACCGGGGAGCTGTTTTTT,CASSLLGGANTGELFF
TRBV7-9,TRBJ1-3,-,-,TGTGCCAGCAGCTTCCTCGTGGGTAGCCGCTCTGGAAACACCATATATTTT,CASSFLVGSRSGNTIYF
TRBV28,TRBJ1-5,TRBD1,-,TGTGCCAGCAGTTCTGGACAGGGCCGAAATCAGCCCCAGCATTTT,CASSSGQGRNQPQHF
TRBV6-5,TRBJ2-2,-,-,TGTGCCAGCAGGCCACCAGTGACCGGGGAGCTGTTTTTT,CASRPPVTGELFF
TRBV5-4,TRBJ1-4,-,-,TGTGCCAGCAGCGCCACAGGGCGTGGTGAAAAACTGTTTTTT,CASSATGRGEKLFF
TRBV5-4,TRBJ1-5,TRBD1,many,TGTGCCAGCAGCAGCGCTTACAGGGGCGGCAATCAGCCCCAGCATTTT,CASSSAYRGGNQPQHF
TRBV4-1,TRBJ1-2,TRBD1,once,TGCGCCAGCAGCCAAGACCTAGGGACAGCCTATGGCTACACCTTC,CASSQDLGTAYGYTF
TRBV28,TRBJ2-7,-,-,TGTGCCAGCAGTTTATTTTCTTTTCTGGTGGTGTGCCCGTTCAGGGAACATACCTACGAGCAGTACTTC,CASSLFSFLVVCPFREHTYEQYF
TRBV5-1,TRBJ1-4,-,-,TGCGCCAGCAGCCCCGGACTCCTCCCTAATGAAAAACTGTTTTTT,CASSPGLLPNEKLFF
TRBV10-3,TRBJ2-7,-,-,TGTGCCATCAGTGGGGGAGCCTACGAGCAGTACTTC,CAISGGAYEQYF
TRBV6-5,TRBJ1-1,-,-,TGTGCCAGCAGTTCCCCGACAGGAGCCGACACTGAAGCTTTCTTT,CASSSPTGADTEAFF
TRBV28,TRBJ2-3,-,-,TGTGCCAGCAGTTTGGGCCCGCCGGGAACGCAGTATTTT,CASSLGPPGTQYF
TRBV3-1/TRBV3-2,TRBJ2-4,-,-,TGTGCCAGCAGCCAGTCAACAGGCGTTCAGTACTTC,CASSQSTGVQYF
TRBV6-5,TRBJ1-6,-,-,TGTGCCAGCAACGCCGGGACTAGGAATTCACCCCTCCACTTT,CASNAGTRNSPLHF
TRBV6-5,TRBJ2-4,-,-,TGTGCCAGCAGTTACTATGGGGGGAATTCAAACATTCAGTACTTC,CASSYYGGNSNIQYF
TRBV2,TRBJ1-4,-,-,TGTGCCAGCAGTGTAGGGGGTGCAACTAATGAAAAACTGTTTTTT,CASSVGGATNEKLFF
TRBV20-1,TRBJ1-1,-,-,TGCAGTGCTAGTAGGTACGGGAGCACTGAAGCTTTCTTT,CSASRYGSTEAFF
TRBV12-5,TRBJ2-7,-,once,TGTGCTAGTGGTTTGGATATCTACGAGCAGTACTTC,CASGLDIYEQYF
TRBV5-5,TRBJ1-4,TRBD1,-,TGTGCCAGCAGCAGATTCCGGGACAGCGATGAAAAACTGTTTTTT,CASSRFRDSDEKLFF
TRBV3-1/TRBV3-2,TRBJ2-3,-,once,TGTGCCAGCAGCCAGACAGTAGATACGCAGTATTTT,CASSQTVDTQYF
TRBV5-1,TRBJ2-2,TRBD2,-,TGCGCCAGCAGCTTGGTAGCGGGGTCCGGCACCGGGGAGCTGTTTTTT,CASSLVAGSGTGELFF
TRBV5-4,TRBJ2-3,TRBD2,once,TGTGCCAGCAGCTCACTTAGCGGGAGGACCTACACAGATACGCAGTATTTT,CASSSLSGRTYTDTQYF
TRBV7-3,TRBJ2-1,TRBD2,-,TGTGCCACCTCTAGCGGGGGGGCCTCCTACAATGAGCAGTTCTTC,CATSSGGASYNEQFF
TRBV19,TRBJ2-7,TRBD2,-,TGTGCCAGTAGTACCCTGACTAGCGGGAGGCCATGGAGCTCCTACGAGCAGTACTTC,CASSTLTSGRPWSSYEQYF
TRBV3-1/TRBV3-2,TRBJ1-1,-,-,TGTGCCAGCAGCCCCCGGGTGTGGGGCAGCACTGAAGCTTTCTTT,CASSPRVWGSTEAFF
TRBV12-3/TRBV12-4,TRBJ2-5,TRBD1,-,TGTGCCAGCAGTTCGCACAGGGGGGAGACCCAGTACTTC,CASSSHRGETQYF
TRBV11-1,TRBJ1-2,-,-,TGTGCCAGCAGCTTGGACACATCCCAGGATGGCTACACCTTC,CASSLDTSQDGYTF
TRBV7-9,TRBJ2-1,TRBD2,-,TGTGCCAGCAGCTTATATACTAGCGGGAATGAGCAGTTCTTC,CASSLYTSGNEQFF
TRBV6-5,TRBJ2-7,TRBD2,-,TGTGCCAGCAGTCTAGCGGGAGCAACCTACGAGCAGTACTTC,CASSLAGATYEQYF
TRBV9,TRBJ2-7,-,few,TGTGCCAGCAACCCGACAGGAAATTCCTACGAGCAGTACTTC,CASNPTGNSYEQYF
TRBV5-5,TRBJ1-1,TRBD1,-,TGTGCCAGCAGTTTATCAGGGGGCACTGAAGCTTTCTTT,CASSLSGGTEAFF